The subject of this entry is one T cell receptor (beta chain). Its specific antigen is unknown. Base qualities were left out, and no much larger clone turns up one base away. Counted from cysteine to phenylalanine, this CDR3 has 14 amino acids. The only DNA kept is the CDR3, 42 bases in frame from the first base. Looking up the germline V gene yields CDR1 SGHRS and CDR2 YFSETQ. V is cut by 1 base and J by 1 base, and the space between the germline ends is 9 bases. This entry is derived from a study of blood T cell repertoires in COVID-19 (dated by TCRdb to the early 2020s). General notes on the study: Samples from collaborators originated in the United States, Italy and Spain and spanned both the acute and convalescent phases of COVID-19. The prospective study material was composed of cDNA or gDNA derived from T cells, B-cell-depleted T cells, or PBMCs. Deeply sampled blood TCRbeta repertoires from subjects exposed to, actively infected with, or recovered from COVID-19 were included in the dataset. The repertoires were made available in a free public database intended to serve as a resource for research on the immune response to SARS-CoV-2. The samples were drawn from the first 160 participants of the ongoing ImmuneRACE study and from over 950 subjects provided by 6 global collaborators. Sample metadata almost always included a de-identified subject ID, COVID-19 status, age in years and sex. Where available, HLA class I and class II types were taken from metadata supplied by the sample provider and were not determined by assay-based typing.

Whole blood was collected in K2EDTA tubes by collaborating institutions according to the institutions' own protocols. Collaborator samples were shipped for TCRbeta analysis as frozen whole blood, isolated PBMCs, or DNA extracted from either sample type. Summary of the overall study and its limitations: The quantity of clinical and demographic metadata differed by source and by participant and was supplied without curation.

The immunoSEQ Assay, a bias-controlled multiplex PCR, was used to amplify TCRbeta CDR3 regions from genomic DNA. The original pipeline was this. Nucleated cell counts per sample were estimated from amplification of reference gene primers within the assay. To quantify the absolute abundance of each unique TCRbeta CDR3 rearrangement, sequence reads were collapsed and filtered. For each sample, productive Simpson clonality was calculated as the square root of Simpson's diversity index over productive rearrangements. TCRdb carries this immuneACCESS record with in-frame sequences only. Its versions omit some clonotypes, under half of them owing to an unresolved V gene in the studies checked, with the rest unexplained. The V and J calls and the clone size are those of that table, but D and trimming were determined from the DNA. This sample holds approximately 100,000 clones; roughly 79% were observed only once. The top ten constitute 10% of the sample.

Recombination joined TRBV5-1 with TRBJ2-7; a confident D gene designation cannot be given. The sequencing input was peripheral blood. The TCR was taken from a human donor in a cohort sampled during active COVID-19. The CDR3 reads CASSLSQNSYEQYF. The DNA sequence is TGCGCCAGCAGCTTGTCACAGAATTCCTACGAGCAGTACTTC.